The TCR beta chain under discussion was sequenced for a study of cytomegalovirus exposure and HLA in healthy donors (dated by TCRdb to 2016 to 2017). Regarding the study in general: According to an earlier analysis of a few hundred of the donors, roughly 180 million T cells yielded over 90 million unique TCR beta sequences and roughly 280 Gb of sequence data. Genome-wide SNP genotypes for about 65% of the 666 donors were used in a later genetic analysis, which treated that subset as a discovery cohort. To predict cytomegalovirus infection status, the study combined high-throughput TCR immunosequencing, statistical association of individual TCRs with disease status, and machine learning. The later analysis used no new phenotypic data to find candidate immune exposures, relying instead on TCR beta sequences and their occurrence across donors. The number of typed donors differed by locus: about 620-640 for A, B, C, DRB1 and DQB1; some 500 for DQA1; 606 for DPA1; and roughly 490 for DPB1. A separate validation cohort of approximately 130 different subjects was used in addition to the roughly 620-subject first cohort. About 5 DR-DQ haplotypes were handled as single units for association and clustering, since linkage in the cohort was strong. HLA typing covered class I and class II loci at four-digit resolution. The T cell repertoires of roughly 660 subjects were profiled by immunosequencing and related to cytomegalovirus serostatus. Donor age, sex, ethnicity and CMV serostatus were compiled together with the repertoire data. Of the roughly 390 genotyped donors, 80% to 90% were placed in the genetic ancestry cluster associated with self-reported Caucasian donors. In a later analysis, previously published TCR beta repertoires from about 670 donors were re-analyzed and high-resolution HLA genotyping was added so that TCR occurrence patterns could be studied. Among under 450 genotyped donors of the cohort, an average of approximately 240,000 unique TCR beta nucleotide sequences were sequenced per donor, around 20% of them non-productive. Every discovery cohort repertoire had been produced on one sequencing platform. The study aimed to test whether signatures of past pathogen exposure could be identified by cataloging public T cell receptors. Approximately 310 gigabases of sequencing data and around 85 million unique TCR sequences made up an early release that covered several hundred HLA-typed donors. In an earlier analysis of 500 to 650 of the donors, high-throughput TCR beta sequencing was used to judge whether each TCR beta V gene segment behaved as functional or pseudogenic.

Comment on this clone: Its antigen is unknown. Per-base qualities were not stored, and no clone one base away is much larger.

General conclusions and limits of the study: Linkage disequilibrium might explain the correlated functional status among segregating V segments, but an unknown experimental factor could not be ruled out. It was suggested by the authors that the approach could potentially be generalized to other disease states and immunological phenotypes. Roughly 15 rarely observed V segments, including chromosome 9 orphons, were excluded from the earlier analysis of approximately 500 of the donors because counts were too low. Specific HLA alleles were associated with 16,951 TCR beta sequences at a false discovery rate of 0.05 in a later analysis. The study listed 150 to 200 TCR beta chains as associated with cytomegalovirus. Only TCR beta chains were sequenced in this cohort, and the absence of alpha or paired-chain data limited detectable features. Some IMGT-functional V segments, including TRBV6-2 and TRBV6-3, could not be distinguished by the 87-base-pair reads and were therefore excluded. A further reported finding was that TCR beta sequences accurately predicted the HLA-A and HLA-B alleles for most subjects in the first cohort. In a later analysis, HLA-associated TCR beta chains were found to be more clonally expanded and to have lower generation probabilities than equally common non-associated chains. A cluster of highly shared sequence variants was judged likely to represent a technical artifact of the sequencing pipeline. According to a later analysis, TCR association rates differed among HLA loci, with DRB1 alleles showing the most associated TCRs and HLA-C alleles showing the fewest. A later analysis found that most CMV-associated TCR beta chains appeared HLA-restricted, with HLA associations seemingly driven largely by CMV exposure. A later analysis reported that several top co-occurrence clusters appeared linked to parvovirus B19, influenza, CMV and Epstein-Barr virus. The classifier was reported to diagnose cytomegalovirus status with high specificity and sensitivity in both the original cohort and the validation cohort. A later genetic analysis reported fewer N-insertions in productive TCRs among donors in an Asian-associated ancestry cluster than the approximately 700-donor mean. An association between a missense DCLRE1C variant and V-gene and J-gene trimming of TCR beta chains was found in a later genetic analysis and replicated in an independent cohort. Across donors, most TCR sequences were observed very rarely, whereas some public TCRs were present in many individuals. Sequencing depth was assumed to be roughly uniform across donors in the presence/absence analyses, though that assumption may not hold. In vitro tests confirmed that a few of the cytomegalovirus-associated TCR beta chains recognize cytomegalovirus antigens. When HLA alleles, especially DR and DQ, strongly co-occurred, TCR associations were difficult to assign to individual alleles. Because HLA typing was missing for some donors at each locus, association tests included only the typed subset. Broadly in line with IMGT annotations, most TCR beta V segments showed up in productive rearrangements about 87% or about 30% of the time in an earlier analysis of roughly 590 of the donors. CMV serostatus was the only immune exposure information available for the cohort.

Per the germline V gene, SGHDT is the CDR1 and YYEEEE is the CDR2. The CDR3 contains 16 residues, cysteine and phenylalanine counted. The entry retains the CDR3 DNA only, 48 bases that are in frame from base 1. V and J are truncated by 1 base and 9 bases respectively, leaving an intervening sequence of 20 bases. Library construction relied on the immunoSEQ multiplex PCR assay. A mixture of 60 forward primers for TCR Vbeta segments and 13 reverse primers for TCR Jbeta segments was used in the multiplex PCR. The CDR3 region of rearranged TCR beta genes was amplified from genomic DNA by a multiplex PCR assay. On the Illumina HiSeq System, the amplified TCR beta libraries were sequenced as 87-base-pair reads. On the authors' methods: Across the 500 to 750 repertoires, a later analysis counted some 81 million unique TCR beta chains, 8.5 million to 12 million of which were shared by at least two donors. Raw reads were error-corrected and collapsed into unique sequences with a nearest-neighbor algorithm that merged closely related sequences to remove PCR and sequencing errors. CDR3 sequences were aligned to IMGT reference sequences to assign V, D and J gene segments. For a sequence to be retained, a match of at least six nucleotides to both a V gene segment and a J gene segment was required. Rearrangements were classified as productive when the CDR3 lacked stop codons and remained in frame with V and J, and all other rearrangements were classified as non-productive. CDR3 was defined by IMGT convention, running from the second conserved V-encoded cysteine to the conserved J-encoded phenylalanine. The earlier analysis of some 580 of the donors excluded any sequence lacking an unambiguous match to a single V gene segment. In an earlier analysis of a few hundred of the donors, a V segment was called functional when productive rearrangements were above 56.7%, and segregating when the standard deviation between donors exceeded 5%. To diagnose cytomegalovirus status from the catalog of TCR beta chain sequences, a statistical classification framework was built. In a later analysis, V and J genes were assigned by comparing TCR nucleotide sequences against IMGT/GENE-DB human TR gene sequences. In a later analysis, CDR3 sequences and most-parsimonious VDJ recombination scenarios were assigned using the TCRdist pipeline. In a later analysis, each TCR beta chain was defined by its CDR3 amino acid sequence together with its V-gene family, and reads without a unique V-gene family were excluded. In a later analysis, fewer than 600 highly shared, low-generation-probability nucleotide sequences were removed to address suspected cross-contamination and a sequencing artifact. A later analysis calculated a clonal expansion index for each public chain from normalized within-repertoire ranks of inferred template counts. A later analysis computed generation probabilities with a VDJ recombination model fitted to out-of-frame rearrangements, and checked the results against IGoR. In a later analysis, TCR-TCR, TCR-HLA and TCR-CMV co-occurrence was scored with hypergeometric tests, and a repertoire-size bias correction was applied to TCR pairs. A later analysis estimated false discovery rates by permuting HLA or CMV assignments 20 times. In a later analysis, co-occurring TCRs were grouped using DBSCAN, and TCRdist sequence similarity was added for clustering within HLA-allele-positive subsets. For co-occurrence clustering, repertoires with fewer than 30,000 or more than 120,000 public chains were excluded, along with a handful of repertoires with anomalous nucleotide sharing. In its TCRdb copy, this immuneACCESS table keeps in-frame sequences only and misses some clones. Where compared with another copy, unresolved V genes explain less than half of these, and the others have no known cause. V, J and clone size are those of that table, while D and trimming were read from the DNA. The sample table shows tens of thousands of clones, and approximately 60% are seen once. Together, the top ten hold 4.4% of the sample.

The cohort was made up of around 720 healthy bone marrow donors. At the time of sampling, all cohort members were nominally healthy, though unrecorded immune exposures were likely present. The donor tested CMV seropositive, placing the donor among the approximately 310 seropositive members of the cohort. Each donor provided a peripheral blood sample, and peripheral blood mononuclear cells were used for TCR beta sequencing. The Qiagen DNeasy Blood Extraction Kit was used to extract genomic DNA from the blood cell samples. The chain is encoded by TRBV5-6 joined to TRBJ2-4; matching of 5 bases hints at TRBD1 as the D gene. Sample: PBMCs. This TCR was sampled from a male donor in good health and CMV-seropositive. The CDR3 has the sequence CASSLFPDVGRGIQYF. The nucleotide sequence reads as follows: TGTGCCAGCAGCTTGTTCCCGGACGTTGGTAGGGGCATTCAGTACTTC.